This T cell receptor (beta chain) was sequenced for a study of T-cell memory formation after mild COVID-19. Findings of the study overall: Whereas later expanders leaned CD4+, clones contracting day 15 to 85 showed a balanced CD4/CD8 makeup.

The CDR3 loop spans 17 amino acids. Trimming left V 0 bases short and J 4 bases short, with 15 bases between. Germline CDR1 LGHNA, CDR2 YNFKEQ. UMIs and sample barcodes were carried by the TCR alpha and TCR beta cDNA libraries that 5'RACE produced using constant-segment primers. TCRdb reprocessed the 5' RACE reads with MiXCR, giving one entry per CDR3 protein. The sample lists some 150,000 distinct CDR3 sequences; roughly a fifth were seen once. Worth noting for this clonotype: Its antigen is currently unknown.

This receptor was taken from an adult woman who had mild COVID-19 (a few samples of this study predate the infection). Cell type and time point are not known. Sequencing input: PBMCs or a T cell subset sorted from them (not recorded which). The V gene is TRBV4-2, the J gene TRBJ1-4, with D possibly TRBD1 on 6 matching bases. CDR3 in amino acids: CASSQEGTGTHNEKLFF. The CDR3, as DNA: TGTGCCAGCAGCCAAGAAGGTACAGGGACTCATAATGAAAAACTGTTTTTT.